The sequence of this TCR beta chain was determined in a study of T cell responses to AZD1222 COVID-19 vaccine. Whole-study results and caveats: Only 5 or 6 people who got AZD1222 tested seropositive at baseline. With dominance at 160-218 and 743-854, vaccine-associated CD4 TCRs spanned spike. The donor cohort was predominantly white British with a female majority, and clonal diversity may have been underestimated.

Trimming removed 1 base from V and 6 bases from J; junction bases left unmatched: 14. Germline values: CDR1 LGHNT, CDR2 FRNRAP. The CDR3 is 17 amino acids. Turning to this clone: What it binds is not known.

Sequencing was performed with immunoSEQ multiplex PCR; in TCRdb, only in-frame clones are kept and a portion is missing. The sample has roughly 120,000 clones, over 75% seen once. This receptor was taken from an adult in good health. The chain employs TRBV12-5 and TRBJ1-2, with 7 bases identical to TRBD1. The sequences come from peripheral blood, collected on day 0 of AZD1222 vaccination. CDR3 bases: TGTGCTAGTGGTTTGGCTACCTTAGGGGGCGCAGGGGATGGCTACACCTTC. It yields the protein CASGLATLGGAGDGYTF.